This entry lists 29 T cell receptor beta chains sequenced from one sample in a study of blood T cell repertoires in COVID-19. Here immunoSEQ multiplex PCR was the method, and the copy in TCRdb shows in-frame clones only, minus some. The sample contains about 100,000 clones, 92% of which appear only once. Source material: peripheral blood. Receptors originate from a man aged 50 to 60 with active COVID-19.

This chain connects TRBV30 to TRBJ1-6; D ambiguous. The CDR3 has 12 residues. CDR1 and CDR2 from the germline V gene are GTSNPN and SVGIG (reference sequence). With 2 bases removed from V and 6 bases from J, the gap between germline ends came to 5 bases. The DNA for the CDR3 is TGTGCCTGGAGTCAATCTAATTCACCCCTCCACTTT. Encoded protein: CAWSQSNSPLHF.

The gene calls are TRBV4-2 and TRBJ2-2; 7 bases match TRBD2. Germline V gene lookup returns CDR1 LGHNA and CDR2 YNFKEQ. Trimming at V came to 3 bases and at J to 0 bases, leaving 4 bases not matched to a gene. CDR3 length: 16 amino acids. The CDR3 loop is CASSQAGTTNTGELFF. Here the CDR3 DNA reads TGTGCCAGCAGCCAGGCCGGGACTACGAACACCGGGGAGCTGTTTTTT.

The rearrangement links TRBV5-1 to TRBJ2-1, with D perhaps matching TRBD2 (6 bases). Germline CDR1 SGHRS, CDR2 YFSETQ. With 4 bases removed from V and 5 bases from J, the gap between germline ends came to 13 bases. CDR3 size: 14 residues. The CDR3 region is CASSRGREDNEQFF. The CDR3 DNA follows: TGCGCCAGCAGCCGGGGGAGAGAGGACAATGAGCAGTTCTTC.

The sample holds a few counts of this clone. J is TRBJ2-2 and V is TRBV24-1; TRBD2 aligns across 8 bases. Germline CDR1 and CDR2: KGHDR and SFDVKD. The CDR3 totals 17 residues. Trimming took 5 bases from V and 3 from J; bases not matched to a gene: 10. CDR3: CATSGASGGSYTGELFF. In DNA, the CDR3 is TGTGCCACCAGTGGTGCTTCGGGAGGGTCGTACACCGGGGAGCTGTTTTTT.

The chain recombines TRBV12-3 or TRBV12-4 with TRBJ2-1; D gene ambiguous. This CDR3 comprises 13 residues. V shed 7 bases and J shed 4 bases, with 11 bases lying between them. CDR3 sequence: CASILRSYNEQFF. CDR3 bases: TGTGCCAGCATCCTAAGATCGTACAATGAGCAGTTCTTC.

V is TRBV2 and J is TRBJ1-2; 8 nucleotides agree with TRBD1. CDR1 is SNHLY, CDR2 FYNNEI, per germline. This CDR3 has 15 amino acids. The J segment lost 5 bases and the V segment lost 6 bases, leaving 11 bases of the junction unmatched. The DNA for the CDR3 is TGTGCCAGCAGCGTCCTCCTACAGGGGGTTTATGGCTACACCTTC. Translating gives CASSVLLQGVYGYTF.

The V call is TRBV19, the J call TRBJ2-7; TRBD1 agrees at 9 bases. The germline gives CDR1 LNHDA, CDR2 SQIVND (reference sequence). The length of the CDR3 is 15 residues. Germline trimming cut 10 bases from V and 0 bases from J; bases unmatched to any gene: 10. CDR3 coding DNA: TGTGCCACCCACCCCGGGACAGGGAACTCCTACGAGCAGTACTTC. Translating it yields CATHPGTGNSYEQYF.

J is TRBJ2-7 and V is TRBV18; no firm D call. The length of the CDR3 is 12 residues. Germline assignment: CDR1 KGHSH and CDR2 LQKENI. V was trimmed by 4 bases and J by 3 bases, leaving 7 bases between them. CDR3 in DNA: TGTGCCAGCTCACGGGCCATCTACGAGCAGTACTTC. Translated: CASSRAIYEQYF.

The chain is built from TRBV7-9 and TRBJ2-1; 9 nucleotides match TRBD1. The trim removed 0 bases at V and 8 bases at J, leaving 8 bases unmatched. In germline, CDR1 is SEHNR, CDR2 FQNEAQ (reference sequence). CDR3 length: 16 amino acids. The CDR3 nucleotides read TGTGCCAGCAGCTTAGCGTCCGGGACAGGGTTCGATGAGCAGTTCTTC. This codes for CASSLASGTGFDEQFF. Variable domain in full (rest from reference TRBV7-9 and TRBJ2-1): DTGVSQNPRHKITKRGQNVTFRCDPISEHNRLYWYRQTLGQGPEFLTYFQNEAQLEKSRLLSDRFSAERPKGSFSTLEIQRTEQGDSAMYLCASSLASGTGFDEQFFGPGTRLTVL.

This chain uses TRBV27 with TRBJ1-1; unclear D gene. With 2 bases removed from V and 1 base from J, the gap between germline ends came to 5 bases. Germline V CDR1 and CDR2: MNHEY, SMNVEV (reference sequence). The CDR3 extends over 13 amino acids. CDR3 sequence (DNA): TGTGCCAGCAGTTTACGGAGGAACACTGAAGCTTTCTTT. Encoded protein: CASSLRRNTEAFF.

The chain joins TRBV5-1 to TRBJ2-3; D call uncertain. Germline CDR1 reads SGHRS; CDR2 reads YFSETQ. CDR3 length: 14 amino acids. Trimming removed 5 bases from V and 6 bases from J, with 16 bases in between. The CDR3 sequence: CASSQSEVSDTQYF. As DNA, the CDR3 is TGCGCCAGCAGTCAGAGCGAGGTTTCGGATACGCAGTATTTT.

The CDR3 DNA follows: TGTGCCAGCAGGGGACAGGAAAGACGGTGGGAGCAGTACTTC. This encodes CASRGQERRWEQYF. The J gene is TRBJ2-7, the V gene TRBV2; 8 positions match TRBD1. The CDR3 is 14 amino acids. The V gene's germline CDR1 is SNHLY and CDR2 FYNNEI. J lost 7 bases, V lost 6 bases, and 11 bases had no gene match.

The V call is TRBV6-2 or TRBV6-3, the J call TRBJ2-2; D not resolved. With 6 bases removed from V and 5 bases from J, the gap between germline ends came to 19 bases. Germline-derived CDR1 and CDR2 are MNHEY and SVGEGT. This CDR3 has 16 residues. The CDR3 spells CASSPDIRPFTGELFF. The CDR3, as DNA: TGTGCCAGCAGCCCTGACATTCGGCCGTTTACCGGGGAGCTGTTTTTT.

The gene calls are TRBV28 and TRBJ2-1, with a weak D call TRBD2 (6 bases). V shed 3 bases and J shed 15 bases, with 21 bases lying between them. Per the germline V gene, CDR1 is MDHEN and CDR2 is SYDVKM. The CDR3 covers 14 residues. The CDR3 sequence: CASSFNRSPGTLFF. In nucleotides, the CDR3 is TGTGCCAGCAGTTTTAACCGAAGTCCGGGGACTCTGTTCTTC. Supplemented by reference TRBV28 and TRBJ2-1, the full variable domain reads DVKVTQSSRYLVKRTGEKVFLECVQDMDHENMFWYRQDPGLGLRLIYFSYDVKMKEKGDIPEGYSVSREKKERFSLILESASTNQTSMYLCASSFNRSPGTLFFGPGTRLTVL.

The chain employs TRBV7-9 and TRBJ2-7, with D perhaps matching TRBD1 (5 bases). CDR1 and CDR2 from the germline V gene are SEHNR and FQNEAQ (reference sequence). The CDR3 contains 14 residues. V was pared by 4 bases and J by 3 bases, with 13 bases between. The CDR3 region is CASSSTQGNYEQYF. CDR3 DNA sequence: TGTGCCAGCAGCTCAACCCAGGGAAACTACGAGCAGTACTTC.

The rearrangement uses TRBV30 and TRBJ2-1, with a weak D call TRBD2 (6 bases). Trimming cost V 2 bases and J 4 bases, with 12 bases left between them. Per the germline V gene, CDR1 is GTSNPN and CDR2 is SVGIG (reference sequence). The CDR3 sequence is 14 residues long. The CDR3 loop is CAWSPAGRYNEQFF. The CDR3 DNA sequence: TGTGCCTGGAGTCCGGCGGGGAGATACAATGAGCAGTTCTTC.

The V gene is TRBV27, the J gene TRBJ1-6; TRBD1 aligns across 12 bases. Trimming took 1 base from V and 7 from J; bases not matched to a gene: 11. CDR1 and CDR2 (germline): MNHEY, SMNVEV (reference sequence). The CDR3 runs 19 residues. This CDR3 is CASSLWSGTGGSGNSPLHF. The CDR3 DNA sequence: TGTGCCAGCAGTTTATGGTCCGGGACAGGGGGCTCGGGGAATTCACCCCTCCACTTT.

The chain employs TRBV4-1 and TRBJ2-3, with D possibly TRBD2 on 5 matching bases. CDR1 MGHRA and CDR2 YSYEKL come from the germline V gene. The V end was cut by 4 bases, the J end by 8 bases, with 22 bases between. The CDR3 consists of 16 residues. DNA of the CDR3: TGCGCCAGCAGCCTTACAATTAGCGAAACTCAAGGTACGCAGTATTTT. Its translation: CASSLTISETQGTQYF.

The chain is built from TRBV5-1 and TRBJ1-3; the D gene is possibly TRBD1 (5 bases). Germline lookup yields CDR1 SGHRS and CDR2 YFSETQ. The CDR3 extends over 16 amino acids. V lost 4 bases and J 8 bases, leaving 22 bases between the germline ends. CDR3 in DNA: TGCGCCAGCAGCCCCTTAGGCGGGGGTTATTCGGACACCATATATTTT. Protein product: CASSPLGGGYSDTIYF.

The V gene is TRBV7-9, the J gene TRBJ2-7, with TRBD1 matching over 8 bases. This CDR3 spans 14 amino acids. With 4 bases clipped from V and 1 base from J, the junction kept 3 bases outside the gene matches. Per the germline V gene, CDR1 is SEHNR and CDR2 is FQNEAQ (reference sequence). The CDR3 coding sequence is TGTGCCAGCAGCTCCGACAGGGGTTCCTACGAGCAGTACTTC. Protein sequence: CASSSDRGSYEQYF. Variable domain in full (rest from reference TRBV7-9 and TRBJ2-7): DTGVSQNPRHKITKRGQNVTFRCDPISEHNRLYWYRQTLGQGPEFLTYFQNEAQLEKSRLLSDRFSAERPKGSFSTLEIQRTEQGDSAMYLCASSSDRGSYEQYFGPGTRLTVT.

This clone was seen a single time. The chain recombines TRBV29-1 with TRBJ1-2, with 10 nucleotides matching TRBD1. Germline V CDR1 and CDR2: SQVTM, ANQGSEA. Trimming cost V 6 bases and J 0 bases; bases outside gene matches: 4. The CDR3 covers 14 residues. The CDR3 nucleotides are TGCAGCGTCGGGACAGGGGAAGCTAACTATGGCTACACCTTC. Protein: CSVGTGEANYGYTF.

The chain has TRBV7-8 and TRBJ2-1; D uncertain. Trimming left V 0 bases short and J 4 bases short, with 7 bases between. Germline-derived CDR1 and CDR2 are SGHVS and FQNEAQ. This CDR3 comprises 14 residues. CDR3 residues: CASSLAIRYNEQFF. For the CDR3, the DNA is TGTGCCAGCAGCTTAGCGATCAGGTACAATGAGCAGTTCTTC.

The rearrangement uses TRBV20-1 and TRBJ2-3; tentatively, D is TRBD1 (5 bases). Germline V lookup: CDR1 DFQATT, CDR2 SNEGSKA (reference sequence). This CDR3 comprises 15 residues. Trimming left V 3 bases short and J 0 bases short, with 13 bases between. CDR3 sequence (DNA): TGCAGTGCTAGTCAGTTGGGGCGAAGCACAGATACGCAGTATTTT. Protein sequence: CSASQLGRSTDTQYF.

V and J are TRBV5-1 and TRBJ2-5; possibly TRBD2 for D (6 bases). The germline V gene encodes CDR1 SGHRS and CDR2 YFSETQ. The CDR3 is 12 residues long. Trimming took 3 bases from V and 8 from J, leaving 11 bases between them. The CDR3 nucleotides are TGCGCCAGCAGCTCCACGGGGGACACCCAGTACTTC. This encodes CASSSTGDTQYF. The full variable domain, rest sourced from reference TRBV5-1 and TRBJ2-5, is KAGVTQTPRYLIKTRGQQVTLSCSPISGHRSVSWYQQTPGQGLQFLFEYFSETQRNKGNFPGRFSGRQFSNSRSEMNVSTLELGDSALYLCASSSTGDTQYFGPGTRLLVL.

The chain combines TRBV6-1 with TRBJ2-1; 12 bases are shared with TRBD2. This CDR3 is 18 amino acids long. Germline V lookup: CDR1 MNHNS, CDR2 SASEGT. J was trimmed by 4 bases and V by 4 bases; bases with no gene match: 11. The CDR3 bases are TGTGCCAGCAGTGGCCCTAGCGGGAGGGCGAAGTCGTACAATGAGCAGTTCTTC. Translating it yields CASSGPSGRAKSYNEQFF.

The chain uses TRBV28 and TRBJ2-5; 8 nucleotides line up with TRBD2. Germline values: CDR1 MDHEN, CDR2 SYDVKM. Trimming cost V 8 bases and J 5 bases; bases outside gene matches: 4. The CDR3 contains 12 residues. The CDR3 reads CASSAGVETQYF. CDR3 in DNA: TGTGCCAGCTCAGCGGGAGTTGAGACCCAGTACTTC.

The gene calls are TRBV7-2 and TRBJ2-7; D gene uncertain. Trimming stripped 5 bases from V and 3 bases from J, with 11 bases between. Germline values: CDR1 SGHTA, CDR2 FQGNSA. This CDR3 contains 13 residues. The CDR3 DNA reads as TGTGCCAGCAGCCCCCCGGGTATCTACGAGCAGTACTTC. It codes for CASSPPGIYEQYF.

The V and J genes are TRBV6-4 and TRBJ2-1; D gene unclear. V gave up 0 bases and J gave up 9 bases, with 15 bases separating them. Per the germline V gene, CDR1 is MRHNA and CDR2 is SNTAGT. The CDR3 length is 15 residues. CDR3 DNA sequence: TGTGCCAGCAGTGACTCGCCGACTCCTTCCTCTGAGCAGTTCTTC. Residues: CASSDSPTPSSEQFF.

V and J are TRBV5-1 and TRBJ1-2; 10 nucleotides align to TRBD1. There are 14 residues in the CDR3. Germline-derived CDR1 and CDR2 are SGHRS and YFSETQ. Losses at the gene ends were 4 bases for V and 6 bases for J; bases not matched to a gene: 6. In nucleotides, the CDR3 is TGCGCCAGCAGCCGGGACAGGGGTTACGATGGCTACACCTTC. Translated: CASSRDRGYDGYTF.